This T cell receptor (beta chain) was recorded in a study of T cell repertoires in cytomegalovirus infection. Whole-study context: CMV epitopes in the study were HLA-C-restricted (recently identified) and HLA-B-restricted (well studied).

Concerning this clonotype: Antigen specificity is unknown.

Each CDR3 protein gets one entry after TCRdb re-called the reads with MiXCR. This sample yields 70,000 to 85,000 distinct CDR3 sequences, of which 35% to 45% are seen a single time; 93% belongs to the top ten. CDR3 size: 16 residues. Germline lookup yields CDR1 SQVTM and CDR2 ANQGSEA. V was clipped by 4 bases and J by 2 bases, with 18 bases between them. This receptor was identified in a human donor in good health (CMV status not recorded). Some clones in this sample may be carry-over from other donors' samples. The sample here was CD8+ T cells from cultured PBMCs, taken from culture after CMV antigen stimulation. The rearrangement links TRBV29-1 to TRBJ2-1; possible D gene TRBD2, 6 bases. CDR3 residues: CSVVLETAGTYNEQFF. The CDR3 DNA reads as TGCAGCGTTGTATTGGAGACGGCGGGGACCTACAATGAGCAGTTCTTC.